The rows below give T cell receptor beta chains drawn from one sample of a study of cytomegalovirus exposure and HLA in healthy donors. Measured with immunoSEQ multiplex PCR; TCRdb has only the in-frame clones, and not every one. The table has 150,000 to 200,000 clones, about three quarters seen once. Sequences were obtained from PBMCs. These receptors all stem from a woman aged 40 to 50 in good health and CMV-seropositive. CDR3s include the opening cysteine and the closing phenylalanine or tryptophan. The D gene is left open where the match is weak. Not every row has a clone size; where given, it reads once, few, many or a size class.

clone_size: few; d_call: TRBD2; v_call: TRBV19; j_call: TRBJ2-7; cdr3_aa: CASSPKGRDYEQYF; cdr3_nt: TGTGCCAGTAGTCCGAAAGGGAGGGACTACGAGCAGTACTTC
clone_size: .; d_call: .; v_call: TRBV29-1; j_call: TRBJ1-1; cdr3_aa: CSVAAGWYTEAFF; cdr3_nt: TGCAGCGTTGCGGCAGGTTGGTACACTGAAGCTTTCTTT
clone_size: .; d_call: .; v_call: TRBV5-4; j_call: TRBJ2-1; cdr3_aa: CASSSTGTRSYNEQFF; cdr3_nt: TGTGCCAGCAGCAGCACCGGGACACGCTCCTACAATGAGCAGTTCTTC
clone_size: .; d_call: .; v_call: TRBV9; j_call: TRBJ2-6; cdr3_aa: CASSKRSGANVLTF; cdr3_nt: TGTGCCAGCAGTAAGCGCTCTGGGGCCAACGTCCTGACTTTC
clone_size: .; d_call: .; v_call: TRBV11-2; j_call: TRBJ1-1; cdr3_aa: CASRTTENTEAFF; cdr3_nt: TGTGCCAGCAGGACAACGGAGAACACTGAAGCTTTCTTT
clone_size: .; d_call: .; v_call: TRBV7-3; j_call: TRBJ1-1; cdr3_aa: CASSAPFSRVGGNTEAFF; cdr3_nt: TGTGCCAGCAGCGCACCCTTCTCCAGGGTAGGTGGGAACACTGAAGCTTTCTTT
clone_size: .; d_call: TRBD1; v_call: TRBV27; j_call: TRBJ1-2; cdr3_aa: CASRGTGGITNYGYTF; cdr3_nt: TGTGCCAGCAGAGGAACAGGGGGCATAACTAACTATGGCTACACCTTC
clone_size: few; d_call: TRBD1; v_call: TRBV5-4; j_call: TRBJ2-1; cdr3_aa: CAANGDRGYNEQFF; cdr3_nt: TGTGCCGCGAATGGAGACAGGGGATACAATGAGCAGTTCTTC
clone_size: once; d_call: .; v_call: TRBV7-2; j_call: TRBJ2-7; cdr3_aa: CASSSISEIITYEQYF; cdr3_nt: TGTGCCAGCAGCTCGATTAGCGAAATCATAACCTACGAGCAGTACTTC
clone_size: .; d_call: .; v_call: TRBV27; j_call: TRBJ1-2; cdr3_aa: CASSANRERGGYTF; cdr3_nt: TGTGCCAGCAGTGCCAACAGGGAAAGGGGTGGCTACACCTTC
clone_size: .; d_call: .; v_call: TRBV6-1; j_call: TRBJ2-5; cdr3_aa: CASSTNWETQYF; cdr3_nt: TGTGCCAGCAGTACAAATTGGGAGACCCAGTACTTC
clone_size: .; d_call: .; v_call: TRBV2; j_call: TRBJ1-2; cdr3_aa: CASSEGLVAGYGYTF; cdr3_nt: TGTGCCAGCAGTGAAGGACTCGTCGCGGGGTATGGCTACACCTTC
clone_size: .; d_call: .; v_call: TRBV5-4; j_call: TRBJ1-2; cdr3_aa: CASSPPAQGRNYGYTF; cdr3_nt: TGTGCCAGCAGCCCCCCGGCGCAGGGTCGGAACTATGGCTACACCTTC
clone_size: .; d_call: .; v_call: TRBV28; j_call: TRBJ2-1; cdr3_aa: CAGGGTPYNEQFF; cdr3_nt: TGTGCCGGAGGTGGAACCCCCTACAATGAGCAGTTCTTC
clone_size: .; d_call: TRBD2; v_call: TRBV7-2; j_call: TRBJ2-7; cdr3_aa: CASSHLAGGSYEQYF; cdr3_nt: TGTGCCAGCAGCCACCTAGCGGGGGGATCCTACGAGCAGTACTTC
clone_size: .; d_call: .; v_call: TRBV19; j_call: TRBJ1-1; cdr3_aa: CATSRINQNTEAFF; cdr3_nt: TGTGCCACCAGCAGGATAAATCAGAACACTGAAGCTTTCTTT
clone_size: few; d_call: TRBD1; v_call: TRBV4-1; j_call: TRBJ1-2; cdr3_aa: CASRDSGTGTYSEDGYTF; cdr3_nt: TGCGCCAGCAGGGATTCTGGGACAGGGACCTATTCAGAGGATGGCTACACCTTC
clone_size: few; d_call: .; v_call: TRBV9; j_call: TRBJ2-1; cdr3_aa: CASSPPLTASSYNEQFF; cdr3_nt: TGTGCCAGCAGCCCCCCCCTTACTGCGAGCTCCTACAATGAGCAGTTCTTC
clone_size: .; d_call: .; v_call: TRBV18; j_call: TRBJ1-6; cdr3_aa: CASSPLQESNSPLHF; cdr3_nt: TGTGCCAGCTCACCCCTACAGGAGTCCAATTCACCCCTCCACTTT
clone_size: .; d_call: TRBD1; v_call: TRBV7-2; j_call: TRBJ1-2; cdr3_aa: CASSLRGQGLISGYTF; cdr3_nt: TGTGCCAGCAGCTTAAGAGGACAGGGGTTGATAAGTGGCTACACCTTC
clone_size: .; d_call: .; v_call: TRBV28; j_call: TRBJ2-5; cdr3_aa: CASSSGGVVETQYF; cdr3_nt: TGTGCCAGCAGCAGTGGAGGGGTAGTGGAGACCCAGTACTTC
clone_size: .; d_call: .; v_call: TRBV7-2; j_call: TRBJ2-3; cdr3_aa: CASSFPGGGQNTQYF; cdr3_nt: TGTGCCAGCAGCTTTCCTGGTGGCGGCCAAAATACGCAGTATTTT
clone_size: .; d_call: TRBD1; v_call: TRBV5-1; j_call: TRBJ2-7; cdr3_aa: CASSSRDRGLEQYF; cdr3_nt: TGCGCCAGCAGCTCCCGGGACAGGGGGCTCGAGCAGTACTTC
clone_size: once; d_call: .; v_call: TRBV9; j_call: TRBJ1-2; cdr3_aa: CASSARDRSSHGYTF; cdr3_nt: TGTGCCAGCAGCGCCCGCGACAGAAGCAGCCATGGCTACACCTTC
clone_size: .; d_call: .; v_call: TRBV5-4; j_call: TRBJ1-1; cdr3_aa: CASSLGVSAGEAFF; cdr3_nt: TGTGCCAGCAGCTTAGGGGTGTCAGCAGGGGAAGCTTTCTTT
clone_size: few; d_call: .; v_call: TRBV13; j_call: TRBJ2-2; cdr3_aa: CASSASYGELFF; cdr3_nt: TGTGCCAGCAGCGCGAGCTACGGGGAGCTGTTTTTT
clone_size: .; d_call: .; v_call: TRBV30; j_call: TRBJ1-2; cdr3_aa: CAWREQGLGNYGYTF; cdr3_nt: TGTGCCTGGAGAGAACAGGGTTTGGGAAACTATGGCTACACCTTC
clone_size: .; d_call: TRBD1; v_call: TRBV19; j_call: TRBJ2-1; cdr3_aa: CASSLTGTAHTFF; cdr3_nt: TGTGCCAGTAGTTTAACCGGGACAGCCCATACGTTCTTC
clone_size: .; d_call: TRBD1; v_call: TRBV19; j_call: TRBJ1-3; cdr3_aa: CASSSAGTGLISGNTIYF; cdr3_nt: TGTGCCAGTAGTTCAGCCGGGACAGGCCTTATCTCTGGAAACACCATATATTTT
clone_size: .; d_call: TRBD2; v_call: TRBV6-5; j_call: TRBJ2-1; cdr3_aa: CASRLGGAPGEQFF; cdr3_nt: TGTGCCAGCAGACTCGGGGGGGCTCCGGGAGAGCAGTTCTTC
clone_size: .; d_call: .; v_call: TRBV10-3; j_call: TRBJ2-2; cdr3_aa: CATISSTETFANTGELFF; cdr3_nt: TGTGCCACTATTTCCTCGACAGAGACGTTCGCGAACACCGGGGAGCTGTTTTTT
clone_size: .; d_call: TRBD2; v_call: TRBV5-1; j_call: TRBJ2-3; cdr3_aa: CASSSRTSGGPEYF; cdr3_nt: TGCGCCAGCAGCTCCCGGACTAGCGGGGGGCCAGAGTATTTT
clone_size: .; d_call: TRBD2; v_call: TRBV7-6; j_call: TRBJ2-7; cdr3_aa: CASSLLAGGYEQYF; cdr3_nt: TGTGCCAGCAGCTTACTAGCGGGGGGATACGAGCAGTACTTC
clone_size: .; d_call: TRBD1; v_call: TRBV7-8; j_call: TRBJ2-2; cdr3_aa: CASSPQGATNTGELFF; cdr3_nt: TGTGCCAGCAGCCCACAGGGGGCGACGAACACCGGGGAGCTGTTTTTT
clone_size: .; d_call: .; v_call: TRBV6-5; j_call: TRBJ1-6; cdr3_aa: CASRKGLLNSPLHF; cdr3_nt: TGTGCCAGCAGAAAAGGACTCCTTAATTCACCCCTCCACTTT
clone_size: .; d_call: .; v_call: TRBV2; j_call: TRBJ1-2; cdr3_aa: CASSAQTVSYGYTF; cdr3_nt: TGTGCCAGCAGTGCTCAGACAGTTTCCTATGGCTACACCTTC
clone_size: .; d_call: .; v_call: TRBV19; j_call: TRBJ1-2; cdr3_aa: CASSTTGSNYGYTF; cdr3_nt: TGTGCCAGTAGTACAACCGGGTCTAACTATGGCTACACCTTC
clone_size: .; d_call: .; v_call: TRBV7-9; j_call: TRBJ2-5; cdr3_aa: CASSSPQGRETQYF; cdr3_nt: TGTGCCAGCAGCTCCCCCCAGGGAAGAGAGACCCAGTACTTC
clone_size: .; d_call: TRBD1; v_call: TRBV5-6; j_call: TRBJ2-7; cdr3_aa: CASSFWGTGMNYEQYF; cdr3_nt: TGTGCCAGCAGCTTCTGGGGGACAGGGATGAACTACGAGCAGTACTTC
clone_size: once; d_call: TRBD2; v_call: TRBV7-9; j_call: TRBJ2-2; cdr3_aa: CASSAPGGTGNTGELFF; cdr3_nt: TGTGCCAGCAGCGCGCCCGGGGGGACCGGGAACACCGGGGAGCTGTTTTTT
clone_size: few; d_call: TRBD1; v_call: TRBV7-9; j_call: TRBJ2-7; cdr3_aa: CSSSVNRDRGDEQYF; cdr3_nt: TGTTCCAGCAGCGTAAACCGGGACAGGGGCGACGAGCAGTACTTC
clone_size: .; d_call: .; v_call: TRBV5-1; j_call: TRBJ2-1; cdr3_aa: CASSVPRTANEQFF; cdr3_nt: TGCGCCAGCAGCGTCCCCCGGACTGCAAATGAGCAGTTCTTC
clone_size: once; d_call: .; v_call: TRBV28; j_call: TRBJ1-2; cdr3_aa: CASSLGGTATYGYTF; cdr3_nt: TGTGCCAGCAGTTTAGGAGGTACAGCGACGTATGGCTACACCTTC
clone_size: .; d_call: TRBD1; v_call: TRBV7-9; j_call: TRBJ1-4; cdr3_aa: CASSTGQSLFF; cdr3_nt: TGTGCCAGCAGCACGGGACAGAGTCTGTTTTTT
clone_size: .; d_call: .; v_call: TRBV7-9; j_call: TRBJ1-1; cdr3_aa: CASSLFGGADEAFF; cdr3_nt: TGTGCCAGCAGCTTATTTGGAGGGGCCGATGAAGCTTTCTTT
clone_size: .; d_call: TRBD2; v_call: TRBV7-9; j_call: TRBJ2-1; cdr3_aa: CASSRGLAGGPFITEQFF; cdr3_nt: TGTGCCAGCAGTCGCGGACTAGCGGGGGGGCCCTTTATTACTGAGCAGTTCTTC